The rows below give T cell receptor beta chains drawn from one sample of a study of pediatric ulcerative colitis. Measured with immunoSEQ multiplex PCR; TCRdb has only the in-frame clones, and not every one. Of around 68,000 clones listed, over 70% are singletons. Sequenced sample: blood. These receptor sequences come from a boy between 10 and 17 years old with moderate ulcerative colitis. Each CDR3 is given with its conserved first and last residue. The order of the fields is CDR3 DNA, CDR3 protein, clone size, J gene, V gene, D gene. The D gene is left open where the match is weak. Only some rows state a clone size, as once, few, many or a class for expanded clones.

DNA: TGTGCCTGGAGGGGGGGGCTAGCGGGAGTATCAAATGAGCAGTTCTTC; CDR3: CAWRGGLAGVSNEQFF; size: .; J: TRBJ2-1; V: TRBV30; D: TRBD2
DNA: TGTGCTAGTATGAGGGGGCGCATCGGAACCGGGGAGCTGTTTTTT; CDR3: CASMRGRIGTGELFF; size: few; J: TRBJ2-2; V: TRBV12-5; D: TRBD1
DNA: TGCGCCAGCAGCTATACAGGGGTATACAATGAGCAGTTCTTC; CDR3: CASSYTGVYNEQFF; size: .; J: TRBJ2-1; V: TRBV5-1; D: TRBD1
DNA: TGCGCCAGCAGCCAAGGGTCATCAGGAGGAAATGAGCAGTTCTTC; CDR3: CASSQGSSGGNEQFF; size: once; J: TRBJ2-1; V: TRBV4-3; D: .
DNA: TGTGCCAGCAGCTGGAGTAGCGGGGCCAATGAGCAGTTCTTC; CDR3: CASSWSSGANEQFF; size: .; J: TRBJ2-1; V: TRBV7-7; D: TRBD2
DNA: TGTGCCAGCAGCTCCGGGACAGGGGGCCATGGCTACACCTTC; CDR3: CASSSGTGGHGYTF; size: few; J: TRBJ1-2; V: TRBV5-4; D: TRBD1
DNA: TGCGCCAGCAGCTTGGGTCCACAGATTAATGAAAAACTGTTTTTT; CDR3: CASSLGPQINEKLFF; size: .; J: TRBJ1-4; V: TRBV5-1; D: .
DNA: TGTGCCAGCAGCTCCCCCTTAGTTGGGTTCACAGATACGCAGTATTTT; CDR3: CASSSPLVGFTDTQYF; size: .; J: TRBJ2-3; V: TRBV7-6; D: .
DNA: TGTGCCAGCAGCTTGTTCAACACTGAAGCTTTCTTT; CDR3: CASSLFNTEAFF; size: .; J: TRBJ1-1; V: TRBV11-2; D: .
DNA: TGCGCCAGCAGCCAAGATCCAGGGAATAGCAATCAGCCCCAGCATTTT; CDR3: CASSQDPGNSNQPQHF; size: .; J: TRBJ1-5; V: TRBV4-1; D: .
DNA: TGCGCCAGCAGAATTGGACAGACGTATTTCGCTTTCTTT; CDR3: CASRIGQTYFAFF; size: .; J: TRBJ1-1; V: TRBV5-1; D: .
DNA: TGTGCCAGCAGTGAACAGGGGGCCGTGAACTATGGCTACACCTTC; CDR3: CASSEQGAVNYGYTF; size: .; J: TRBJ1-2; V: TRBV25-1; D: TRBD1
DNA: TGTGCCAGCAGTCAGTATTCCGGGCAAGCGGGGACTGAAGCTTTCTTT; CDR3: CASSQYSGQAGTEAFF; size: .; J: TRBJ1-1; V: TRBV6-6; D: .
DNA: TGTGCCAGCAGCGCCGAGCCTTGGGCGGGGGGGCCCAAAAACATTCAGTACTTC; CDR3: CASSAEPWAGGPKNIQYF; size: .; J: TRBJ2-4; V: TRBV9; D: TRBD2
DNA: TGCGCCAGCAGCTTGGGACTAGTCTCCTACGAGCAGTACTTC; CDR3: CASSLGLVSYEQYF; size: .; J: TRBJ2-7; V: TRBV5-1; D: .
DNA: TGCGCCAGGGAAGCTAGGACAGGAAACGAGCAGTACTTC; CDR3: CAREARTGNEQYF; size: .; J: TRBJ2-7; V: TRBV10-1; D: TRBD1
DNA: TGTGCCAGCAGCTCGACAGGGGGCTACGAGCAGTACTTC; CDR3: CASSSTGGYEQYF; size: .; J: TRBJ2-7; V: TRBV5-5; D: TRBD1
DNA: TGTGCCAGCAGCCAAGATGGTAGTCCGGGATTGGAGACCCAGTACTTC; CDR3: CASSQDGSPGLETQYF; size: .; J: TRBJ2-5; V: TRBV4-2; D: .
DNA: TGTGCCAGCAGCGTAGACGGGGGTACGCAGTATTTT; CDR3: CASSVDGGTQYF; size: .; J: TRBJ2-3; V: TRBV9; D: .
DNA: TGTGCCAGCAGCCAAGGACAGAGATCCTACGAGCAGTACTTC; CDR3: CASSQGQRSYEQYF; size: .; J: TRBJ2-7; V: TRBV4-2; D: .
DNA: TGCAGCGTTGAAAGCCCCACGGTTATGGGCCCCGGGGAGCTGTTTTTT; CDR3: CSVESPTVMGPGELFF; size: .; J: TRBJ2-2; V: TRBV29-1; D: .
DNA: TGTGCCACGGGTAGGGGGCTACACACCGGGGAGCTGTTTTTT; CDR3: CATGRGLHTGELFF; size: .; J: TRBJ2-2; V: TRBV7-2; D: TRBD1
DNA: TGTGCCAGCTCACCTCGGGGACAACACACTGAAGCTTTCTTT; CDR3: CASSPRGQHTEAFF; size: .; J: TRBJ1-1; V: TRBV18; D: .
DNA: TGTGCCAGCAGCTTCCATGGCAGCAATCAGCCCCAGCATTTT; CDR3: CASSFHGSNQPQHF; size: few; J: TRBJ1-5; V: TRBV7-3; D: .
DNA: TGTGCCACCAGCAGAGATTGGACAGGGGGCGGATCAGAACGTGGCTACACCTTC; CDR3: CATSRDWTGGGSERGYTF; size: .; J: TRBJ1-2; V: TRBV15; D: TRBD1
DNA: TGTGCCAGCAGCTTTTTTTCCGGGGGGGTCCTCTACGAGCAGTACTTC; CDR3: CASSFFSGGVLYEQYF; size: .; J: TRBJ2-7; V: TRBV5-6; D: TRBD2
DNA: TGTGCCAGCGCGGACAATTTGCCGTCAGGTGAGCAGTTCTTC; CDR3: CASADNLPSGEQFF; size: .; J: TRBJ2-1; V: TRBV7-9; D: .
DNA: TGTGCCAGCGGAGTGAGGACCGCCCCCTCCTACAATGAGCAGTTCTTC; CDR3: CASGVRTAPSYNEQFF; size: .; J: TRBJ2-1; V: TRBV11-2; D: .
DNA: TGTGCCAGCAGGACAGGACAGGGGTACTATGAAAAACTGTTTTTT; CDR3: CASRTGQGYYEKLFF; size: .; J: TRBJ1-4; V: TRBV2; D: TRBD1
DNA: TGCGCCAGCAGCTTGGAGGCTAGCGGGGGGCCAAGAGATACGCAGTATTTT; CDR3: CASSLEASGGPRDTQYF; size: .; J: TRBJ2-3; V: TRBV5-1; D: TRBD2
DNA: TGTGCCAGCAGTTCTTTCTACACGACGAGCACAGATACGCAGTATTTT; CDR3: CASSSFYTTSTDTQYF; size: .; J: TRBJ2-3; V: TRBV27; D: .
DNA: TGTGCCAGCTCACCACTTAGCGGGAATGATTACAATGAGCAGTTCTTC; CDR3: CASSPLSGNDYNEQFF; size: .; J: TRBJ2-1; V: TRBV18; D: TRBD2
DNA: TGCGCCAGCAGCCAAGATTTGACTAGCGTCGCCTCCTACAATGAGCAGTTCTTC; CDR3: CASSQDLTSVASYNEQFF; size: .; J: TRBJ2-1; V: TRBV4-1; D: TRBD2
DNA: TGTGCCAGCAGTTATTCGGCGGGGCTTGGAAACACCATATATTTT; CDR3: CASSYSAGLGNTIYF; size: .; J: TRBJ1-3; V: TRBV6-5; D: .
DNA: TGCGCCAGCAGCCAAGGTCCAGGGAGCACAGATACGCAGTATTTT; CDR3: CASSQGPGSTDTQYF; size: .; J: TRBJ2-3; V: TRBV4-3; D: .
DNA: TGTGCCAGCAGCGTATCTCCTGGGCCAATGGACCGTATCGGGGCTAACACTGAAGCTTTCTTT; CDR3: CASSVSPGPMDRIGANTEAFF; size: .; J: TRBJ1-1; V: TRBV9; D: .
DNA: TGTGCCTGGAATGAAATGACAGGGTATGGCTACACCTTC; CDR3: CAWNEMTGYGYTF; size: .; J: TRBJ1-2; V: TRBV30; D: TRBD1
DNA: TGTGCCAGCAGCGTAACTAGCGGGATAGAGACCCAGTACTTC; CDR3: CASSVTSGIETQYF; size: once; J: TRBJ2-5; V: TRBV9; D: TRBD2
DNA: TGTGCCAGCAGCTATGGGGCCAATGAGCAGTTCTTC; CDR3: CASSYGANEQFF; size: .; J: TRBJ2-1; V: TRBV5-6; D: .
DNA: TGCGCCAGCAGCTCCGGACAGGCGACCGAGCAGTACTTC; CDR3: CASSSGQATEQYF; size: .; J: TRBJ2-7; V: TRBV5-1; D: TRBD1
DNA: TGTGCCAGCAGTTACGGGGCCGAGGGATATAATTCACCCCTCCACTTT; CDR3: CASSYGAEGYNSPLHF; size: .; J: TRBJ1-6; V: TRBV6-5; D: .
DNA: TGTGCCAGCAGCGTCCGGGACAGGGGAGTTTCCGGCTATGGCTACACCTTC; CDR3: CASSVRDRGVSGYGYTF; size: .; J: TRBJ1-2; V: TRBV11-1; D: TRBD1
DNA: TGTGCCAGCAGCCATCAGGGGGTGAACACCGGGGAGCTGTTTTTT; CDR3: CASSHQGVNTGELFF; size: .; J: TRBJ2-2; V: TRBV6-5; D: TRBD1
DNA: TGTGCCAGCAGCTTGATAGCAGCGGTTGAGCAGTTCTTC; CDR3: CASSLIAAVEQFF; size: .; J: TRBJ2-1; V: TRBV11-2; D: .
DNA: TGTGCCAGTAGTTCACCCGGGACCGGAGGACTAGCCAAAAACATTCAGTACTTC; CDR3: CASSSPGTGGLAKNIQYF; size: .; J: TRBJ2-4; V: TRBV19; D: .
DNA: TGTGCCAGCAGACCTCCAACTAGCGGGAGTTTCGGCGGGGAGCTGTTTTTT; CDR3: CASRPPTSGSFGGELFF; size: .; J: TRBJ2-2; V: TRBV2; D: TRBD2
DNA: TGTGCCAGCAGTAGGGAGGCGACCCAGTACTTC; CDR3: CASSREATQYF; size: .; J: TRBJ2-5; V: TRBV25-1; D: .
DNA: TGTGCCAGCAGCTCTGTACGGACTAGTCTCAGAACAGATACGCAGTATTTT; CDR3: CASSSVRTSLRTDTQYF; size: .; J: TRBJ2-3; V: TRBV5-6; D: TRBD2
DNA: TGCAGCGTTTGGGGGACTAGCGGGAGGGCTAGGGAGCTGTTTTTT; CDR3: CSVWGTSGRARELFF; size: .; J: TRBJ2-2; V: TRBV29-1; D: TRBD2
DNA: TGCAGCGTTGCGCAGGGTAGTGGAGAGACCCAGTACTTC; CDR3: CSVAQGSGETQYF; size: .; J: TRBJ2-5; V: TRBV29-1; D: .
DNA: TGCGCCAGCAGCCAAGCGAGCGGAAACACCATATATTTT; CDR3: CASSQASGNTIYF; size: .; J: TRBJ1-3; V: TRBV4-3; D: .
DNA: TGTGCCAGTAGCACGACATTTTATGGCTACACCTTC; CDR3: CASSTTFYGYTF; size: .; J: TRBJ1-2; V: TRBV19; D: .
DNA: TGTGCCAGCACCAAACCCGGCCTGGGTGGCTACACCTTC; CDR3: CASTKPGLGGYTF; size: few; J: TRBJ1-2; V: TRBV7-3; D: .
DNA: TGTGCCAGCAGCCAAGACCTAGCCGGTACCTACGAGCAGTACTTC; CDR3: CASSQDLAGTYEQYF; size: once; J: TRBJ2-7; V: TRBV4-2; D: .
DNA: TGTGCCACCACCCAGAGAGGGGTGGCCAAAAACATTCAGTACTTC; CDR3: CATTQRGVAKNIQYF; size: .; J: TRBJ2-4; V: TRBV15; D: .